This T cell receptor (beta chain) appears in the sequencing data of a study of T cell clones after liver transplantation. Whole-study context: Three of the eight recipients were HCV-positive; the rest had non-autoimmune, non-viral transplant indications.

Sorting of unstimulated PBMCs yielded separate CD3+CD4+ and CD3+CD8+ fractions. TCRdb's copy holds only in-frame clones and misses some; the assay was immunoSEQ multiplex PCR. Among about 47,000 clones, roughly nine tenths were seen once, and the ten largest hold about an eighth. This CDR3 spans 11 amino acids. Germline CDR1 MDHEN, CDR2 SYDVKM. The germline V and J ends were trimmed by 5 bases and 4 bases, with 3 bases remaining between them. Concerning this clone itself: The antigen remains unidentified. Different DNA sequences within this sample yield the same CDR3.

Findings and limits, study-wide: Small, mixed patient groups and varying post-transplant times limit these conclusions. The donor-reactive repertoire was only partly measurable in two subjects, lacking donor cells.

The rearrangement links TRBV28 to TRBJ2-1; no definite D call. This clonotype was sampled from a human patient who received a liver transplant. Some T cells may be provided by the graft donor. The sequences come from CD8+ T cells from blood, collected 12 months after liver transplant. In DNA form, the CDR3 reads TGTGCCAGCAGTCCGTACAATGAGCAGTTCTTC. It translates to CASSPYNEQFF.